A single sample is the source of the 31 T cell receptor beta chains below, sequenced in a study of cytomegalovirus exposure and HLA in healthy donors. A multiplex PCR was run with 60 Vbeta primers and 13 Jbeta primers. Here immunoSEQ multiplex PCR was the method, and the copy in TCRdb shows in-frame clones only, minus some. This table holds roughly 100,000 clones, 60% to 80% found once. The sample comprised PBMCs. These receptors were collected from a man aged 55 to 70 in good health and CMV-seropositive.

The genes are TRBV4-3 and TRBJ2-7, with TRBD1 as a possible D gene (5 bases). V dropped 0 bases and J dropped 6 bases, with 9 bases sitting between them. This CDR3 comprises 13 residues. From germline, CDR1 is LGHNA and CDR2 YSLEER. CDR3 in DNA: TGCGCCAGCAGCCAAGAGGGGCGGTCCGAGCAGTACTTC. Its translation: CASSQEGRSEQYF.

V and J are TRBV30 and TRBJ2-3; 10 bases align to TRBD2. V shed 0 bases, J shed 4 bases, and the junction held 1 base outside the gene matches. Germline values: CDR1 GTSNPN, CDR2 SVGIG (reference sequence). The CDR3 is 14 residues long. The CDR3 region is CAWSVAGGPDTQYF. The CDR3 bases are TGTGCCTGGAGTGTAGCGGGGGGGCCAGATACGCAGTATTTT.

This clone appeared a few times. The genes are TRBV19 and TRBJ1-1, with a tentative D call TRBD1 (6 bases). This CDR3 is 14 amino acids long. Trimming took off 6 bases at V and 4 bases at J, with 15 bases between the two ends. The germline CDR1 and CDR2 sequences are LNHDA and SQIVND (reference sequence). The CDR3 sequence is CASRSGAVFTEAFF. The CDR3 coding sequence is TGTGCCAGTAGATCAGGGGCAGTATTCACTGAAGCTTTCTTT.

DNA of the CDR3: TGTGCCAGCAGCTTAGGAGGGATGGGCAGGACTGAAGCTTTCTTT. Residues: CASSLGGMGRTEAFF. The chain joins TRBV7-2 to TRBJ1-1; D ambiguous. This CDR3 is built from 15 residues. CDR1 is SGHTA, CDR2 FQGNSA, per germline. V was clipped by 1 base and J by 5 bases, with 14 bases between them.

V gene TRBV7-9 combines with J gene TRBJ2-5; 7 bases agree with TRBD2. The CDR3 has 14 amino acids. The V gene's germline CDR1 is SEHNR and CDR2 FQNEAQ (reference sequence). Losses at the gene ends were 7 bases for V and 2 bases for J; bases not matched to a gene: 7. The CDR3 DNA reads TGTGCCAGCACTAGAGCGGGGTTGCAAGAGACCCAGTACTTC. This translates into CASTRAGLQETQYF. The variable domain in full, completed from reference TRBV7-9 and TRBJ2-5, reads DTGVSQNPRHKITKRGQNVTFRCDPISEHNRLYWYRQTLGQGPEFLTYFQNEAQLEKSRLLSDRFSAERPKGSFSTLEIQRTEQGDSAMYLCASTRAGLQETQYFGPGTRLLVL.

This clone turned up a few times. The chain employs TRBV28 and TRBJ2-5, with TRBD2 identical over 7 bases. Trimming took 3 bases from V and 4 from J; bases not matched to a gene: 5. This CDR3 has 14 residues. From germline, CDR1 is MDHEN and CDR2 SYDVKM. The CDR3 DNA is TGTGCCAGCAGTTTGGGGGGGGAACGAGAGACCCAGTACTTC. Residues: CASSLGGERETQYF.

This clone was seen a single time. This chain uses TRBV5-1 with TRBJ1-1; D not resolved. V lost 0 bases and J 1 base, leaving 7 bases between the germline ends. Germline lookup yields CDR1 SGHRS and CDR2 YFSETQ. The CDR3 is 14 amino acids. The CDR3 region is CASSLDSPNTEAFF. The CDR3, as DNA: TGCGCCAGCAGCTTGGATAGCCCGAACACTGAAGCTTTCTTT.

This chain uses TRBV7-7 with TRBJ2-5, with 8 bases identical to TRBD2. V was clipped by 9 bases and J by 5 bases; unmatched bases: 17. The CDR3 spans 16 residues. The germline V gene has CDR1 SSHAT and CDR2 FNYEAQ (reference sequence). CDR3 amino acids: CASTSRSGGPRETQYF. The CDR3, as DNA: TGTGCCAGTACCTCGAGGAGCGGGGGTCCAAGGGAGACCCAGTACTTC.

This clone was seen only once. This chain links TRBV4-1 with TRBJ2-1; D is possibly TRBD1 (5 bases). The V gene's germline CDR1 is MGHRA and CDR2 YSYEKL. V was clipped by 0 bases and J by 7 bases, with 13 bases between them. This CDR3 region has 15 residues. CDR3 in amino acids: CASSQEPRTMNEQFF. The CDR3 DNA follows: TGCGCCAGCAGCCAAGAACCCCGGACAATGAATGAGCAGTTCTTC.

The chain couples TRBV7-2 to TRBJ1-5, with 7 bases identical to TRBD1. V shed 5 bases and J 4 bases; nucleotides not matched to a gene: 8. In germline, CDR1 is SGHTA, CDR2 FQGNSA. The CDR3 sequence is 15 residues long. CDR3 residues: CASSRTGTVNQPQHF. For the CDR3, the DNA is TGTGCCAGCAGCCGAACTGGGACAGTAAATCAGCCCCAGCATTTT.

This chain joins TRBV5-1 and TRBJ2-7; possibly TRBD1 for D (6 bases). Germline values: CDR1 SGHRS, CDR2 YFSETQ. The CDR3 has 15 residues. V lost 5 bases and J 5 bases, leaving 20 bases between the germline ends. For the CDR3, the DNA is TGCGCCAGCAGACGCGAGCACAGGGATTCTGACGAGCAGTACTTC. Encoded protein: CASRREHRDSDEQYF.

V usage is TRBV4-1 and J usage is TRBJ1-5; D is ambiguous. The length of the CDR3 is 16 residues. Germline values: CDR1 MGHRA, CDR2 YSYEKL. The V end was cut by 0 bases, the J end by 6 bases, with 15 bases between. This chain's CDR3 is CASSQESGSFAQPQHF. For the CDR3, the DNA is TGCGCCAGCAGCCAAGAGTCAGGATCCTTCGCTCAGCCCCAGCATTTT.

V gene TRBV6-5 combines with J gene TRBJ2-3; 9 bases fit TRBD1. Losses at the gene ends were 7 bases for V and 4 bases for J; bases not matched to a gene: 9. The germline V gene encodes CDR1 MNHEY and CDR2 SVGAGI. The CDR3 sequence is 15 residues long. The CDR3 sequence is CASKWAGQGADTQYF. CDR3 in DNA: TGTGCCAGCAAGTGGGCGGGACAGGGTGCAGATACGCAGTATTTT.

The V gene is TRBV5-6, the J gene TRBJ2-6; 8 nucleotides align to TRBD1. There are 17 residues in the CDR3. V lost 2 bases to trimming and J lost 4 bases; unmatched junction nucleotides: 8. Per germline, CDR1 SGHDT and CDR2 YYEEEE. The CDR3 nucleotides are TGTGCCAGCAGCTTACTGGGACAGGCCCCCGGGGCCAACGTCCTGACTTTC. It codes for CASSLLGQAPGANVLTF.

The chain carries TRBV5-1 and TRBJ1-4; D is unresolved. V lost 3 bases, J lost 6 bases, and 12 bases lay in between. Germline CDR1 SGHRS, CDR2 YFSETQ. This CDR3 contains 14 residues. CDR3 sequence (DNA): TGCGCCAGCAGCTCGGGAGCAGAGGATGAAAAACTGTTTTTT. Amino acids: CASSSGAEDEKLFF.

The rearrangement joins TRBV7-6 to TRBJ1-1; TRBD1 matches at 7 bases. Germline CDR1 and CDR2: SGHVS and FNYEAQ. This CDR3 is built from 16 residues. Trimming took 5 bases from V and 2 from J; bases not matched to a gene: 11. In nucleotides, the CDR3 is TGTGCCAGCAGCCCCTCATCAGGACAGGCAAACACTGAAGCTTTCTTT. It is translated as CASSPSSGQANTEAFF.

The rearrangement uses TRBV4-3 and TRBJ2-5; 8 nucleotides align to TRBD2. The germline CDR1 and CDR2 sequences are LGHNA and YSLEER. With V trimmed by 3 bases and J by 3 bases, 6 bases remained unmatched. This CDR3 region has 15 residues. The CDR3 sequence is CASSHGAGGEETQYF. CDR3 nucleotides: TGCGCCAGCAGCCATGGCGCGGGGGGAGAAGAGACCCAGTACTTC.

This clone was seen ten or more times. The chain recombines TRBV6-5 with TRBJ1-2; TRBD1 might be the D (5 bases). The CDR3 is 11 amino acids. Per germline, CDR1 MNHEY and CDR2 SVGAGI. V lost 2 bases to trimming and J lost 7 bases, with 5 bases between them. CDR3 nucleotides: TGTGCCAGCAGTTACAGGGGTGGCTACACCTTC. It specifies CASSYRGGYTF.

The chain uses TRBV19 and TRBJ2-2, with TRBD1 matching 8 bases. V dropped 7 bases and J dropped 0; count of bases not matched to a gene: 1. The CDR3 runs 14 residues. Per the germline V gene, CDR1 is LNHDA and CDR2 is SQIVND (reference sequence). The CDR3 loop is CASKGQANTGELFF. The CDR3 DNA reads as TGTGCCAGTAAGGGACAGGCGAACACCGGGGAGCTGTTTTTT.

This clone was counted between two and nine times. The CDR3 DNA reads TGCGCCAGCAGCCTTGACAGGGGCTATGGCTACACCTTC. It is translated as CASSLDRGYGYTF. The rearrangement joins TRBV10-1 to TRBJ1-2; TRBD1 aligns across 8 bases. The CDR3 is 13 residues long. V shed 6 bases and J 4 bases; nucleotides not matched to a gene: 4. CDR1 and CDR2 (germline): WNHNN, SYGVQD (reference sequence).

This chain connects TRBV5-1 to TRBJ1-2; D is unresolved. The germline gives CDR1 SGHRS, CDR2 YFSETQ. This CDR3 is built from 14 residues. V was trimmed by 0 bases and J by 0 bases, leaving 6 bases between them. The CDR3 region is CASSLEQPNYGYTF. The CDR3 DNA is TGCGCCAGCAGCTTGGAACAGCCTAACTATGGCTACACCTTC.

This rearrangement joins TRBV7-9 to TRBJ1-4; 7 nucleotides match TRBD1. V was pared by 1 base and J by 17 bases, with 19 bases of the junction left unmatched. This CDR3 spans 16 amino acids. Germline CDR1 is SEHNR and CDR2 is FQNEAQ (reference sequence). CDR3: CASSLEGAGTAPQSFF. The CDR3 region has the DNA TGTGCCAGCAGCTTAGAAGGGGCCGGGACAGCCCCCCAAAGCTTTTTT.

The chain combines TRBV6-5 with TRBJ2-7, with 10 bases lining up with TRBD1. Germline assignment: CDR1 MNHEY and CDR2 SVGAGI. This CDR3 has 15 amino acids. Losses at the gene ends were 6 bases for V and 0 bases for J; bases not matched to a gene: 5. The CDR3 DNA follows: TGTGCCAGCAGCGACAGGGGGCAGGTCTCCTACGAGCAGTACTTC. Amino acid sequence: CASSDRGQVSYEQYF.

The rearrangement uses TRBV5-1 and TRBJ2-5, with TRBD2 identical over 13 bases. The V gene's germline CDR1 is SGHRS and CDR2 YFSETQ. J gave up 0 bases and V 4 bases, and 3 bases lay outside the gene matches. The CDR3 sequence is 16 residues long. CDR3 in amino acids: CASSPGLAGNQETQYF. The CDR3 DNA sequence: TGCGCCAGCAGCCCGGGACTAGCGGGGAACCAAGAGACCCAGTACTTC.

This clone was seen just once. V gene TRBV10-2 combines with J gene TRBJ2-5; 7 bases map to TRBD1. V was clipped by 0 bases and J by 0 bases; unmatched bases: 1. The length of the CDR3 is 15 residues. The germline gives CDR1 WSHSY, CDR2 SAAADI. In DNA form, the CDR3 reads TGCGCCAGCAGTGAGTCGGACAGGTACCAAGAGACCCAGTACTTC. Translated: CASSESDRYQETQYF.

The CDR3 region is CATRTGGAGSTEAFF. The CDR3 nucleotides are TGTGCCACCAGGACAGGGGGCGCAGGGAGCACTGAAGCTTTCTTT. This chain joins TRBV19 and TRBJ1-1; TRBD1 matches 11 bases. V shed 10 bases, J shed 4 bases, and the junction held 11 bases outside the gene matches. The CDR3 contains 15 residues. Germline V gene sequence: CDR1 LNHDA, CDR2 SQIVND (reference sequence).

The chain uses TRBV5-6 and TRBJ2-7; D is undetermined. This CDR3 is built from 15 residues. Germline V gene data show CDR1 as SGHDT and CDR2 as YYEEEE. The V gene lost 4 bases and the J gene lost 0 bases, with 14 bases spanning the gap. CDR3 DNA: TGTGCCAGCAGCGGATTACAGCTAAGCTCCTACGAGCAGTACTTC. The encoded protein is CASSGLQLSSYEQYF.

J is TRBJ2-2 and V is TRBV27; TRBD1 is a possible D gene (5 bases). The V end lost 3 bases, the J end lost 0 bases, and 8 bases lay between the germline ends. Germline assignment: CDR1 MNHEY and CDR2 SMNVEV (reference sequence). The CDR3 loop spans 15 amino acids. CDR3 residues: CASSFGHPNTGELFF. CDR3 coding DNA: TGTGCCAGCAGTTTCGGACATCCGAACACCGGGGAGCTGTTTTTT.

This rearrangement joins TRBV10-3 to TRBJ1-3; TRBD1 matches 7 bases. Unmatched junction bases numbered 8, after V lost 6 bases and J lost 3 bases. This CDR3 comprises 15 residues. Looked up from germline, CDR1 is ENHRY and CDR2 is SYGVKD. This CDR3 reads CAIRPDRADGNTIYF. The CDR3 bases are TGTGCCATCAGACCTGACAGGGCGGATGGAAACACCATATATTTT.

The gene calls are TRBV6-5 and TRBJ2-7, with D maybe TRBD1 (6 bases). This CDR3 has 16 amino acids. Germline CDR1 is MNHEY and CDR2 is SVGAGI. V was shortened by 3 bases and J by 2 bases, with 17 bases between the two germline ends. The CDR3 sequence: CASSYGDTGETYEQYF. The CDR3 nucleotides are TGTGCCAGCAGTTATGGGGACACCGGGGAGACCTACGAGCAGTACTTC.

This rearrangement joins TRBV5-1 to TRBJ1-1, with D maybe TRBD1 (5 bases). Germline V lookup: CDR1 SGHRS, CDR2 YFSETQ. There are 14 residues in the CDR3. V shed 2 bases and J shed 3 bases, with 11 bases lying between them. The CDR3 is CASSFGGTDTEAFF. Written as DNA, the CDR3 is TGCGCCAGCAGCTTCGGGGGAACAGACACTGAAGCTTTCTTT. Based on the CDR3 plus reference TRBV5-1 and TRBJ1-1, the full variable domain is KAGVTQTPRYLIKTRGQQVTLSCSPISGHRSVSWYQQTPGQGLQFLFEYFSETQRNKGNFPGRFSGRQFSNSRSEMNVSTLELGDSALYLCASSFGGTDTEAFFGQGTRLTVV.